This T cell receptor (beta chain) is from a study of cytomegalovirus exposure and HLA in healthy donors. Whole-study results and caveats: In vitro data verified a few CMV-associated chains as specific for CMV antigens. Most TCR sequences were rare, but some public TCRs occurred in many donors.

Libraries were prepared by immunoSEQ multiplex PCR; TCRdb keeps only in-frame clonotypes and omits some of them. The data hold some 210,000 clones, with 83% observed a single time. The CDR3 length is 16 residues. V shed 1 base and J 7 bases; nucleotides not matched to a gene: 9. The germline V gene encodes CDR1 SGHVS and CDR2 FQNEAQ. About this clone itself: The antigen is unknown.

The sample was PBMCs. The sequence came from a woman between 18 and 29 years old in good health and CMV-seronegative. The chain uses TRBV7-8 and TRBJ2-1; TRBD2 agrees at 8 bases. The CDR3 protein is CASSLVRAGAKNEQFF. In DNA form, the CDR3 reads TGTGCCAGCAGCTTAGTTCGAGCGGGGGCTAAAAATGAGCAGTTCTTC.